This T cell receptor (beta chain) originates from a study of T cell responses to AZD1222 COVID-19 vaccine. Study at large: Second-dose recipients at about 4 or about 12 weeks were treated as one pooled group.

Measured with immunoSEQ multiplex PCR; TCRdb has only the in-frame clones, and not every one. The table shows roughly 100,000 clones, with roughly 87% occurring only once. The CDR3 is 16 amino acids. Germline lookup yields CDR1 LNHNV and CDR2 YYDKDF (reference sequence). Trimming shortened V by 3 bases and J by 1 base, and 15 bases separated the two germline ends. The V gene is TRBV15, the J gene TRBJ1-2; unclear D gene. The clonotype originates from an adult in good health. Sample: peripheral blood, taken on day 0 of AZD1222 vaccination. The CDR3 spells CATSRGTLPNNYGYTF. The CDR3 DNA follows: TGTGCCACCAGCAGGGGAACCCTCCCCAATAACTATGGCTACACCTTC.